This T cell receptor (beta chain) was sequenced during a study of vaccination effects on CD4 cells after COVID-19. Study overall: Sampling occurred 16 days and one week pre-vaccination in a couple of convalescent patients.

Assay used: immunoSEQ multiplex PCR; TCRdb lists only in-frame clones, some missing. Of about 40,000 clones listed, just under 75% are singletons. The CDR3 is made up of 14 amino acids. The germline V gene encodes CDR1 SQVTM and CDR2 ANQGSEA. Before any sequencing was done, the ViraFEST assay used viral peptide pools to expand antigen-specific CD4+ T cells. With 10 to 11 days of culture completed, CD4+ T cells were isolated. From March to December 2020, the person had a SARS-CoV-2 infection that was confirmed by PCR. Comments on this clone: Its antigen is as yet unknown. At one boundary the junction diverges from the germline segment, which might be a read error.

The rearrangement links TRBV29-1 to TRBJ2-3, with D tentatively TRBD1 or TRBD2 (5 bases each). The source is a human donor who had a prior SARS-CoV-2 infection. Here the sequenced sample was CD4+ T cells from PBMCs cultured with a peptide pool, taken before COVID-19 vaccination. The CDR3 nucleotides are TGCAGCGTTGAAGGAGGGGTGGGAGCGGATAGGCAGTATTTT. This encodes CSVEGGVGADRQYF.